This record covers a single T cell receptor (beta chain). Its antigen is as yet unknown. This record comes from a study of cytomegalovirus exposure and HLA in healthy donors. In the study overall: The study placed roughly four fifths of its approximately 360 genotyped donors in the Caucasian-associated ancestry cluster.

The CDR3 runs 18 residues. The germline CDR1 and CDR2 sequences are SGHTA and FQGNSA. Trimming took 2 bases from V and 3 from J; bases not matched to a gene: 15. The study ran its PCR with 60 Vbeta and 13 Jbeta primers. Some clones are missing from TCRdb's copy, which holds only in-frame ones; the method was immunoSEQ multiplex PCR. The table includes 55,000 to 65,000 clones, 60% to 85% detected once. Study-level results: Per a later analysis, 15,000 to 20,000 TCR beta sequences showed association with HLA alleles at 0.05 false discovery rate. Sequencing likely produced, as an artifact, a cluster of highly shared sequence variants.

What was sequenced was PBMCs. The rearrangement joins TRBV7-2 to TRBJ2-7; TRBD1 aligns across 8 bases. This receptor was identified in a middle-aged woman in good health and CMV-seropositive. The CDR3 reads CASSLNGPRTGTFYEQYF. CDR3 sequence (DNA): TGTGCCAGCAGCTTAAATGGCCCTAGGACAGGGACATTCTACGAGCAGTACTTC.